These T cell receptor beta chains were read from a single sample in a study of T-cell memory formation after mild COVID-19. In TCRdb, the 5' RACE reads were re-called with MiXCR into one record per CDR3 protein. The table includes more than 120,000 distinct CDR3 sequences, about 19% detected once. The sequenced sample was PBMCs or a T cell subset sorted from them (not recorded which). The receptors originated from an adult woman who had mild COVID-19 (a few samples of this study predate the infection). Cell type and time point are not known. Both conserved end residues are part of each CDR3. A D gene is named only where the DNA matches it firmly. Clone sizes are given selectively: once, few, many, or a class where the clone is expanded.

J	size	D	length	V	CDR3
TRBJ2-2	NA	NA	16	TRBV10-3	CAISESRLANTGELFF
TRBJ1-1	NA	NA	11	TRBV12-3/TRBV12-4	CASGETLRAFF
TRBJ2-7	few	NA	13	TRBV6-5	CASSNGAEIKQYF
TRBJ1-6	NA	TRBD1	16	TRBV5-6	CASSRPGQGLASPLHF
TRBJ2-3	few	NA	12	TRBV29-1	CSARQVPDTQYF
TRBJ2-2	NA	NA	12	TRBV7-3	CASSPGLGELFF
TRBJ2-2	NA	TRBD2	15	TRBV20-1	CSARGTSGPTGELFF
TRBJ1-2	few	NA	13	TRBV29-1	CSAGRLIGDGYTF
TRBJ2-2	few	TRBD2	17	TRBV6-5	CASSYLAGGGGTGELFF
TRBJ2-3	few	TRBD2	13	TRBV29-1	CSASGRLADTQYF
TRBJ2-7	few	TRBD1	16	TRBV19	CASSYSSGTGAYEQYF
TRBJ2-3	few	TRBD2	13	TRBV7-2	CASSPGRAVTQYF
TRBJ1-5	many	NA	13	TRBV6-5	CASSTQQNQPQHF
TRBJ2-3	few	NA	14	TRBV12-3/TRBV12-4	CASSLGSLDHTQYF
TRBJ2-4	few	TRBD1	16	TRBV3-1	CASSQGGQLAKNIQYF
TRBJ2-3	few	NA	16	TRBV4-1	CASSQVGRGSTDTQYF
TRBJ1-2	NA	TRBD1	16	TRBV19	CASSTPRQGLDYGYTF
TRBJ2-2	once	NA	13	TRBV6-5	CASISPNTGELFF
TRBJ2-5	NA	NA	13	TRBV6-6	CASSPDMVETQYF
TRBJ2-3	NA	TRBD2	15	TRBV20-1	CSASSSGSYTDTQYF
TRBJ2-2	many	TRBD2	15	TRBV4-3	CASSQGLDRGGELFF
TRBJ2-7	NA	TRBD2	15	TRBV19	CASSISRGTSYEQYF
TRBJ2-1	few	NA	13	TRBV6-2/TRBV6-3	CASIETPANEQFF
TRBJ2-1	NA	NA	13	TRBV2	CASSGDWTGDPYF
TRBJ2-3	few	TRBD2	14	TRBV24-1	CATSDPSSGRVMYF
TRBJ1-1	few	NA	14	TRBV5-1	CASSPGNLNTEAFF
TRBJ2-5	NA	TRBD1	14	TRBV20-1	CSANPRTGDETQYF
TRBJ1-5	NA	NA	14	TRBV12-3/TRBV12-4	CASISGTLNQPQHF
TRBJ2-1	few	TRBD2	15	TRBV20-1	CSARSGLGVIDEQFF
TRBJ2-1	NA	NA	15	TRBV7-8	CASSPFRSSYNEQFF
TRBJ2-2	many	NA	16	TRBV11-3	CASSLGSPLNTGELFF
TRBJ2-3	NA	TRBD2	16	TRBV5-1	CASRSPLAGNTDTQYF
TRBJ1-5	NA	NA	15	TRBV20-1	CSAQILGIGNQPQHF
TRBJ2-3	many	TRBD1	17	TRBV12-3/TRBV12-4	CASSGPIQGVRSGTQYF
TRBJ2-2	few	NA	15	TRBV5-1	CASSVRSGPTGELFF
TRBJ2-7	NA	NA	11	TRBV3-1	CASSLQGEQYF
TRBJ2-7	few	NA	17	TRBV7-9	CASSLYPPPGRTYEQYF
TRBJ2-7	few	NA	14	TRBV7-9	CASSFYGSTYEQYF
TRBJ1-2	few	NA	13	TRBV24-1	CATSDGSDYGYTF
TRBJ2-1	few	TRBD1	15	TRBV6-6	CASSYQRTGGGEQFF
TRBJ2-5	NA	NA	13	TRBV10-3	CAIRRRDKETQYF
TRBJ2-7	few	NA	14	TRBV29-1	CSVLGGTGLGEQYF
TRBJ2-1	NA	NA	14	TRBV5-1	CASSFNPLAWEQFF
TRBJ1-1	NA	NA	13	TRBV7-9	CASSQGGDTEAFF
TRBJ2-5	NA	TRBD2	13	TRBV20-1	CSGGGVLQETQYF
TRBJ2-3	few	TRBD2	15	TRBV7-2	CASSFGNLAADTQYF
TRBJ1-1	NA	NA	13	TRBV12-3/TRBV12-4	CASSWPGRTEAFF
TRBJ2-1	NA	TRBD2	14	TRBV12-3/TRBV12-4	CASRTSGGAREQFF
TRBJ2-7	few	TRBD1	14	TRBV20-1	CSVFIRDRSYEQYF
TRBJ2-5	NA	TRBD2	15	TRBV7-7	CASGGGGARGETQYF